This TCR beta chain was captured by sequencing in a study of shared clonotypes between healthy human individuals. Study processing details: Junction-only immunoSEQ sequences carried no quality scores, so filtering differed. Some clones are missing from TCRdb's copy, which holds only in-frame ones; the method was immunoSEQ multiplex PCR. The DNA was the basis for D and trimming; V, J and clone size are from that table. The profile shows 800,000 to 1,200,000 clones, around three quarters of them singletons. Of note for this clone: The target antigen is unknown. A far larger clone lies a single base away; this is likely a read error.

Study results and caveats: The rarefaction results pointed to incomplete sorted-subset sequencing despite large depth.

Germline lookup yields CDR1 SGHDT and CDR2 YYEEEE. This CDR3 is 13 amino acids long. The receptor was isolated from a young man in good health. Some clones in this sample may be carry-over from other donors' samples. Sequencing was performed on memory CD4+ T cells from PBMCs. Sample subset: CD45RA-negative fraction. The genes are TRBV5-6 and TRBJ2-5, with D perhaps TRBD1 (5 bases). The J call is uncertain, as TRBJ2-7 better fits the DNA end. The DNA of the CDR3 is TGTGCCAGCAGCTTGGGCAGGGCCTACGAGCAGTACTTC. It yields the protein CASSLGRAYEQYF.